These 17 T cell receptor beta chains originate from one sample sequenced in a study of OX40 agonist ivuxolimab in advanced cancers. Method: immunoSEQ multiplex PCR; TCRdb's copy keeps in-frame clones and lacks some. Of some 26,000 clones in the sample, about 80% were seen once. Sequenced material: CD4+ or CD8+ T cells sorted from blood, taken in a trial of the OX40 agonist ivuxolimab. Receptors were obtained from an adult with an advanced solid tumor such as melanoma, head and neck, liver or kidney cancer.

The chain joins TRBV5-1 to TRBJ1-1, with a possible D match to TRBD1 (5 bases). V was cut by 0 bases and J by 4 bases, with 10 bases left in between. Germline V CDR1 and CDR2: SGHRS, YFSETQ. The CDR3 runs 14 residues. The DNA of the CDR3 is TGCGCCAGCAGCTTGGATTTGGGGACCACTGAAGCTTTCTTT. It yields the protein CASSLDLGTTEAFF.

This clone was detected only once. One end of the junction varies from germline; a read error may be responsible. The chain is built from TRBV11-2 and TRBJ1-6; D might be TRBD1 (5 bases). Germline V gene data show CDR1 as SGHAT and CDR2 as FQNNGV. The CDR3 extends over 13 amino acids. CDR3: CASSPSAGTAPGF. CDR3 coding DNA: TGTGCCAGCAGCCCCTCGGCGGGGACGGCACCGGGGTTT.

V usage is TRBV7-2 and J usage is TRBJ1-2, with D unclear. Trimming removed 3 bases from V and 8 bases from J, with 7 bases in between. The CDR3 is made up of 11 amino acids. Germline V gives CDR1 SGHTA, CDR2 FQGNSA. The CDR3 coding sequence is TGTGCCAGCAGCTTTCTGGGGGGCTACACCTTC. Its protein is CASSFLGGYTF.

The genes are TRBV6-6 and TRBJ1-5, with 7 bases matching TRBD1. The V segment lost 7 bases and the J segment 4 bases; nucleotides outside the gene matches: 7. The V gene's germline CDR1 is MNHNY and CDR2 SVGAGI (reference sequence). CDR3 size: 14 residues. The CDR3 loop is CASTTGTENQPQHF. In nucleotides, the CDR3 is TGTGCCAGCACAACCGGGACAGAGAATCAGCCCCAGCATTTT.

This chain joins TRBV7-2 and TRBJ1-2, with TRBD1 matching over 7 bases. This CDR3 spans 15 amino acids. The V gene's germline CDR1 is SGHTA and CDR2 FQGNSA. With V trimmed by 0 bases and J by 4 bases, 5 bases remained unmatched. The CDR3 DNA sequence: TGTGCCAGCAGCTTAGCGCAGGGGGTATCCTATGGCTACACCTTC. It translates to CASSLAQGVSYGYTF.

This clone was picked up a small number of times. The chain carries TRBV5-1 and TRBJ2-2; 12 bases are shared with TRBD2. The CDR3 length is 15 residues. CDR1 is SGHRS and CDR2 is YFSETQ in the germline V gene. The V and J ends lost 3 bases and 4 bases, in that order; junction bases with no gene match: 1. CDR3 sequence reads: CASSWTSGVTGELFF. CDR3 bases: TGCGCCAGCAGCTGGACTAGCGGGGTCACCGGGGAGCTGTTTTTT.

CDR3: CASSPGLLDTQYF. DNA for the CDR3: TGTGCCAGCAGCCCCGGCCTCTTGGATACGCAGTATTTT. The chain combines TRBV5-8 with TRBJ2-3, with no clear D. The CDR3 is made up of 13 amino acids. The V gene lost 4 bases and the J gene lost 6 bases, with 12 bases spanning the gap. Germline CDR1 is SGHTS and CDR2 is YDEGEE.

The chain combines TRBV25-1 with TRBJ2-7, with TRBD1 as a possible D gene (5 bases). Trimming took off 5 bases at V and 2 bases at J, with 10 bases between the two ends. In germline, CDR1 is MGHDK, CDR2 SYGVNS. This CDR3 has 13 residues. DNA of the CDR3: TGTGCCAGCAGTCAGGACACAGCCTACGAGCAGTACTTC. Its protein is CASSQDTAYEQYF.

This clone was detected only once. The chain couples TRBV29-1 to TRBJ2-2; TRBD1 matches at 7 bases. The CDR3 is 14 residues long. V was clipped by 3 bases and J by 3 bases; unmatched bases: 4. Per germline, CDR1 SQVTM and CDR2 ANQGSEA. The CDR3 reads CSVDKGAHTGELFF. The CDR3 DNA reads as TGCAGCGTTGATAAGGGGGCGCACACCGGGGAGCTGTTTTTT.

The CDR3 reads CASSFGWGYEQYF. Written as DNA, the CDR3 is TGTGCCAGCAGTTTTGGGTGGGGATACGAGCAGTACTTC. The rearrangement links TRBV27 to TRBJ2-7; the D is unclear. The CDR3 is made up of 13 amino acids. V was trimmed by 3 bases and J by 4 bases, leaving 10 bases between them. Germline V gene sequence: CDR1 MNHEY, CDR2 SMNVEV (reference sequence).

The rearrangement links TRBV28 to TRBJ2-3; TRBD1 is a possible D gene (6 bases). The CDR3 spans 12 residues. V was cut by 8 bases and J by 5 bases, with 11 bases left in between. Germline CDR1 reads MDHEN; CDR2 reads SYDVKM. DNA for the CDR3: TGTGCCAGCGATCAAGGGGGAGATACGCAGTATTTT. Protein product: CASDQGGDTQYF.

The chain has TRBV9 and TRBJ2-3; D remains ambiguous. Trimming took 0 bases from V and 5 from J, leaving 4 bases between them. Germline V gives CDR1 SGDLS, CDR2 YYNGEE. The CDR3 has 12 amino acids. CDR3 region: CASSVGGDTQYF. The CDR3 coding sequence is TGTGCCAGCAGCGTAGGCGGAGATACGCAGTATTTT.

J is TRBJ2-7 and V is TRBV13; D perhaps matches TRBD2 (6 bases). Germline V CDR1 and CDR2: PRHDT, FYEKMQ (reference sequence). The CDR3 totals 12 residues. V was cut by 5 bases and J by 4 bases, with 9 bases left in between. CDR3 sequence: CASSPGGYEQYF. DNA of the CDR3: TGTGCCAGCAGCCCCGGGGGATACGAGCAGTACTTC.

The J gene is TRBJ2-7, the V gene TRBV6-5; the match to TRBD2 covers 13 bases. The CDR3 is 16 residues long. Germline V gene sequence: CDR1 MNHEY, CDR2 SVGAGI. J was trimmed by 3 bases and V by 4 bases; bases with no gene match: 6. The CDR3 DNA is TGTGCCAGCAGTTCCGGACTAGCGGGGGCCTACTACGAGCAGTACTTC. Translating it yields CASSSGLAGAYYEQYF.

This sequence joins TRBV7-6 and TRBJ2-5; D may be TRBD2 (6 bases). Germline assignment: CDR1 SGHVS and CDR2 FNYEAQ. Trimming shortened V by 5 bases and J by 4 bases, and 17 bases separated the two germline ends. This CDR3 has 15 residues. CDR3 nucleotide sequence: TGTGCCAGCAGCGCCTGGGGTGGGGGAGGAGAGACCCAGTACTTC. This codes for CASSAWGGGGETQYF.

The rearrangement links TRBV5-1 to TRBJ1-2; D may be TRBD1 (6 bases). Germline CDR1 is SGHRS and CDR2 is YFSETQ. V was cut by 2 bases and J by 4 bases, with 12 bases left in between. There are 14 residues in the CDR3. CDR3 coding DNA: TGCGCCAGCAGCTTTAGGGGGGCCACCTATGGCTACACCTTC. Protein sequence: CASSFRGATYGYTF.

V gene TRBV5-6 combines with J gene TRBJ2-5; TRBD2 is a possible D gene (5 bases). With 0 bases removed from V and 6 bases from J, the gap between germline ends came to 12 bases. Germline V gene sequence: CDR1 SGHDT, CDR2 YYEEEE. The CDR3 runs 14 residues. The chain's CDR3 is CASSLAAGRKTQYF. CDR3 nucleotide sequence: TGTGCCAGCAGCTTGGCCGCGGGCCGGAAGACCCAGTACTTC.